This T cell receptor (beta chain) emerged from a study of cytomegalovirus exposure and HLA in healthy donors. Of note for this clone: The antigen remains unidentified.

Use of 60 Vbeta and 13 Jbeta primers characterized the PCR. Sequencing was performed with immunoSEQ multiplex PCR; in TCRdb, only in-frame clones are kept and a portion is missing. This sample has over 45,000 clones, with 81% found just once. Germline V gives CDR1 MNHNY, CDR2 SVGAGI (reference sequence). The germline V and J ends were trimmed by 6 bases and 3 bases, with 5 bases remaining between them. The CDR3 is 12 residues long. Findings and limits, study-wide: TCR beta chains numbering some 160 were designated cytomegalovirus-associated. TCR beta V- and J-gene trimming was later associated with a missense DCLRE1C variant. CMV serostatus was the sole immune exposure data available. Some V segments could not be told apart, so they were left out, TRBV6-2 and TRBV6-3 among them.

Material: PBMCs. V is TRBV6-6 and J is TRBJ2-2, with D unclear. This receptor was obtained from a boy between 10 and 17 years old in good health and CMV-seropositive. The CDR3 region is CASSPDTGELFF. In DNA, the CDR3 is TGTGCCAGCAGCCCAGACACCGGGGAGCTGTTTTTT.